The 21 T cell receptor beta chains in this list originate from one sample, sequenced in a study of resident and recirculating memory T cells in vitiligo. Libraries were prepared by immunoSEQ multiplex PCR; TCRdb keeps only in-frame clonotypes and omits some of them. Altogether tens of thousands of clones are present, just over 90% being singletons, with the ten largest covering around 5.1%. The sequenced material came from blood. The receptors shown here come from a male donor with vitiligo.

V is TRBV11-2 and J is TRBJ2-7, with TRBD2 matching over 8 bases. J gave up 3 bases and V 5 bases, and 12 bases lay outside the gene matches. Germline loops: CDR1 SGHAT, CDR2 FQNNGV. The CDR3 totals 16 residues. CDR3 protein: CASSRAGGGAYYEQYF. CDR3 nucleotide sequence: TGTGCCAGCAGCCGTGCCGGGGGGGGCGCGTACTACGAGCAGTACTTC. Complete variable domain (other parts from reference TRBV11-2 and TRBJ2-7): EAGVAQSPRYKIIEKRQSVAFWCNPISGHATLYWYQQILGQGPKLLIQFQNNGVVDDSQLPKDRFSAERLKGVDSTLKIQPAKLEDSAVYLCASSRAGGGAYYEQYFGPGTRLTVT.

CDR3 bases: TGTGCCAGCAGTGAAGATGACGGGGGTTGGGAGGGAGATACGCAGTATTTT. Encoded protein: CASSEDDGGWEGDTQYF. This chain uses TRBV6-1 with TRBJ2-3, with 7 positions matching TRBD2. Germline V CDR1 and CDR2: MNHNS, SASEGT. The CDR3 is 17 residues long. J lost 5 bases, V lost 1 base, and 12 bases had no gene match.

This chain joins TRBV6-5 and TRBJ2-7, with D possibly being TRBD1 (8 bases). This CDR3 has 15 residues. Germline V gene lookup returns CDR1 MNHEY and CDR2 SVGAGI. Deletions cut 2 bases from V and 6 bases from J, with 17 bases between. CDR3 sequence (DNA): TGTGCCAGCAGTTACCAGGGGGCAGCGGGGAGCGAGCAGTACTTC. This translates into CASSYQGAAGSEQYF.

The V and J genes are TRBV5-4 and TRBJ1-1; 10 nucleotides align to TRBD1. Germline assignment: CDR1 SGHNT and CDR2 YYREEE (reference sequence). CDR3 length equals 14 residues. With V trimmed by 6 bases and J by 2 bases, 4 bases remained unmatched. In DNA form, the CDR3 reads TGTGCCAGCACCGGGACAGGGGATAACACTGAAGCTTTCTTT. As protein: CASTGTGDNTEAFF. The complete variable domain, with remaining parts taken from reference TRBV5-4 and TRBJ1-1, reads ETGVTQSPTHLIKTRGQQVTLRCSSQSGHNTVSWYQQALGQGPQFIFQYYREEENGRGNFPPRFSGLQFPNYSSELNVNALELDDSALYLCASTGTGDNTEAFFGQGTRLTVV.

V and J are TRBV9 and TRBJ2-2; tentative D call: TRBD1 (6 bases). Germline-derived CDR1 and CDR2 are SGDLS and YYNGEE. Trimming removed 0 bases from V and 7 bases from J, with 16 bases in between. The CDR3 runs 16 residues. In nucleotides, the CDR3 is TGTGCCAGCAGCGTAGCTCCCGGACAGCAATTCGGGGAGCTGTTTTTT. Protein sequence: CASSVAPGQQFGELFF.

The chain joins TRBV29-1 to TRBJ1-3, with a weak D call TRBD1 (6 bases). V lost 4 bases to trimming and J lost 0 bases, with 16 bases between them. Germline V gene lookup returns CDR1 SQVTM and CDR2 ANQGSEA. The CDR3 runs to 16 residues. CDR3 bases: TGCAGCGTTGCGGGGGGCCAGGACAGCTCTGGAAACACCATATATTTT. It translates to CSVAGGQDSSGNTIYF.

J is TRBJ2-3 and V is TRBV29-1; 13 bases line up with TRBD2. This CDR3 has 17 amino acids. J lost 1 base, V lost 3 bases, and 7 bases had no gene match. Germline CDR1 is SQVTM and CDR2 is ANQGSEA. CDR3 region: CSVDSPGLAGGTDTQYF. The CDR3 DNA sequence: TGCAGCGTTGATTCCCCCGGACTAGCGGGAGGCACAGATACGCAGTATTTT.

The chain recombines TRBV4-3 with TRBJ2-1, with D uncertain. V lost 0 bases and J 9 bases, leaving 9 bases between the germline ends. CDR1 is LGHNA, CDR2 YSLEER, per germline. This CDR3 contains 13 residues. CDR3 sequence (DNA): TGCGCCAGCAGCCAAGATGTGTCTCTTGAGCAGTTCTTC. Protein sequence: CASSQDVSLEQFF.

This chain's CDR3 is CASSLSGSNQPQHF. CDR3 sequence (DNA): TGTGCCAGCAGCTTATCCGGGAGCAATCAGCCCCAGCATTTT. The gene calls are TRBV13 and TRBJ1-5, with D unresolved. Deletions cut 2 bases from V and 1 base from J, with 6 bases between. Germline-derived CDR1 and CDR2 are PRHDT and FYEKMQ (reference sequence). This CDR3 is built from 14 residues.

V is TRBV6-5 and J is TRBJ1-2; 12 nucleotides agree with TRBD1. Per germline, CDR1 MNHEY and CDR2 SVGAGI. The CDR3 has 15 amino acids. The trim removed 6 bases at V and 4 bases at J, leaving 6 bases unmatched. CDR3 nucleotide sequence: TGTGCCAGCAGCCCGGGACAGGGGGCTTTCTATGGCTACACCTTC. As protein: CASSPGQGAFYGYTF.

This chain uses TRBV28 with TRBJ1-1; 11 bases agree with TRBD1. CDR3 length: 18 amino acids. V lost 4 bases, J lost 1 base, and 11 bases stayed unmatched. Germline-derived CDR1 and CDR2 are MDHEN and SYDVKM. CDR3 sequence reads: CASSSFHPDRGRNTEAFF. For the CDR3, the DNA is TGTGCCAGCAGTTCCTTCCACCCGGACAGGGGGCGGAACACTGAAGCTTTCTTT.

A single count supports this clone. Written as DNA, the CDR3 is TGTGCCTGGACTTTTAATGAAAAACTGTTTTTT. Its protein is CAWTFNEKLFF. This chain links TRBV30 with TRBJ1-4; D is ambiguous. The V end was cut by 4 bases, the J end by 4 bases, with 4 bases between. This CDR3 has 11 amino acids. CDR1 is GTSNPN, CDR2 SVGIG, per germline (reference sequence).

This chain uses TRBV4-3 with TRBJ2-1; the match to TRBD2 covers 9 bases. The CDR3 consists of 15 residues. The germline V gene encodes CDR1 LGHNA and CDR2 YSLEER. Trimming took 4 bases from V and 10 from J; bases not matched to a gene: 11. The DNA of the CDR3 is TGCGCCAGCAGCCCCCAGAGTAGCGGGAGAGGGGAGCAGTTCTTC. It yields the protein CASSPQSSGRGEQFF.

The DNA of the CDR3 is TGCGCCAGCAGCCAACCCGCGGAAGGTTACGAGCAGTACTTC. It codes for CASSQPAEGYEQYF. This chain uses TRBV4-1 with TRBJ2-7; D gene unclear. Trimming pared 2 bases from V and 4 bases from J, leaving 12 bases between. Per germline, CDR1 MGHRA and CDR2 YSYEKL. The CDR3 sequence is 14 residues long.

This CDR3 is CASSASGALGYTF. The CDR3 DNA reads as TGTGCCAGCAGCGCTTCAGGGGCGCTAGGCTACACCTTC. The chain is built from TRBV25-1 and TRBJ1-2; weak D call: TRBD1 (6 bases). CDR3 length: 13 residues. V lost 6 bases, J lost 8 bases, and 16 bases lay in between. Germline assignment: CDR1 MGHDK and CDR2 SYGVNS.

This rearrangement joins TRBV7-2 to TRBJ2-7; 8 bases fit TRBD2. V lost 11 bases, J lost 0 bases, and 12 bases stayed unmatched. CDR1 is SGHTA, CDR2 FQGNSA, per germline. CDR3 length: 15 amino acids. The CDR3 loop reads CAAKGVAGSSYEQYF. As DNA, the CDR3 is TGTGCCGCAAAGGGGGTAGCGGGAAGCTCCTACGAGCAGTACTTC.

The rearrangement links TRBV11-3 to TRBJ2-2; D is perhaps TRBD1 (5 bases). V was clipped by 5 bases and J by 5 bases, with 30 bases between them. CDR1 is SGHNT and CDR2 is YENEEA in the germline V gene. The CDR3 spans 20 residues. The CDR3 loop is CASSPLSIRAHRPGTGELFF. CDR3 nucleotide sequence: TGTGCCAGCAGCCCTCTTTCCATTCGAGCGCACAGACCAGGGACCGGGGAGCTGTTTTTT.

This sequence joins TRBV12-5 and TRBJ1-2; D is unresolved. The CDR3 runs 17 residues. Germline loops: CDR1 LGHNT, CDR2 FRNRAP. The V and J ends lost 0 bases and 0 bases respectively, with 14 bases between them. The CDR3 region is CASGLVLRGKANYGYTF. The CDR3, as DNA: TGTGCTAGTGGTTTGGTTCTTAGAGGGAAAGCTAACTATGGCTACACCTTC.

This clone is categorized as medium-sized (0.01 to 0.1%). The chain has TRBV15 and TRBJ2-7; D gene unclear. CDR3 length: 13 residues. Germline CDR1 LNHNV, CDR2 YYDKDF (reference sequence). V gave up 0 bases and J gave up 4 bases, with 7 bases separating them. CDR3: CATSRDRRYEQYF. Written as DNA, the CDR3 is TGTGCCACCAGCAGAGATAGGAGATACGAGCAGTACTTC. Together with reference TRBV15 and TRBJ2-7, the CDR3 gives the full variable domain: DAMVIQNPRYQVTQFGKPVTLSCSQTLNHNVMYWYQQKSSQAPKLLFHYYDKDFNNEADTPDNFQSRRPNTSFCFLDIRSPGLGDTAMYLCATSRDRRYEQYFGPGTRLTVT.

Points on this clone: Other DNA sequences in this sample translate to the same CDR3. This rearrangement joins TRBV30 to TRBJ1-2, with D maybe TRBD1 (5 bases). Per the germline V gene, CDR1 is GTSNPN and CDR2 is SVGIG (reference sequence). V lost 0 bases, J lost 4 bases, and 6 bases lay in between. The CDR3 has 12 residues. This CDR3 is CAWSVGGYGYTF. CDR3 DNA sequence: TGTGCCTGGAGTGTGGGGGGCTATGGCTACACCTTC.

V gene TRBV27 combines with J gene TRBJ2-1; D gene ambiguous. The CDR3 has 15 amino acids. V was clipped by 3 bases and J by 2 bases, with 11 bases between them. Germline V CDR1 and CDR2: MNHEY, SMNVEV (reference sequence). In nucleotides, the CDR3 is TGTGCCAGCAGTTTGGTGGCAAATACCTACAATGAGCAGTTCTTC. Translating it yields CASSLVANTYNEQFF.